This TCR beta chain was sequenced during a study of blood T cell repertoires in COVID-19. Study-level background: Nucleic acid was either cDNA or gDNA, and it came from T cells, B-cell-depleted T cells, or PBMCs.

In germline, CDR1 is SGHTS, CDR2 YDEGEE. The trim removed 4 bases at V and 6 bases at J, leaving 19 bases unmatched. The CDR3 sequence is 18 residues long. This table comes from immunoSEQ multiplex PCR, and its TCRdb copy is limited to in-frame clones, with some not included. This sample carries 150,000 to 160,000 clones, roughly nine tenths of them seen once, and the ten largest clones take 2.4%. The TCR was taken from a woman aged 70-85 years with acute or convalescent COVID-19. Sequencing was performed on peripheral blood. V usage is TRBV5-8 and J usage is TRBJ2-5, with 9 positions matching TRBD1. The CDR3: CASSADGTGWGRQKTQYF. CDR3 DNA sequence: TGTGCCAGCAGCGCCGATGGGACAGGGTGGGGGCGGCAAAAGACCCAGTACTTC.